A selection of T cell receptor beta chains follows, all from one sample in a study of OX40 agonist ivuxolimab in advanced cancers. Repertoires were generated with immunoSEQ multiplex PCR, while TCRdb's copy carries only in-frame clones and drops some. The sample records about 68,000 clones, around 85% being singletons. The sequencing here drew on CD4+ or CD8+ T cells sorted from blood, taken in a trial of the OX40 agonist ivuxolimab. Source of these receptors: an adult with an advanced solid tumor such as melanoma, head and neck, liver or kidney cancer. CDR3s include the opening cysteine and the closing phenylalanine or tryptophan. A D gene is named only where the DNA matches it firmly. Rows give clone size only sometimes, using once, few, many, or a class for an expanded clone.

j_gene	v_gene	d_gene	abundance	CDR3nt	CDR3aa
TRBJ2-7	TRBV7-2	NA	NA	TGTGCCAGCAGCTTCTCCACAACCGACTCCTACGAGCAGTACTTC	CASSFSTTDSYEQYF
TRBJ2-3	TRBV7-3	NA	NA	TGTGCCAGCAGCACCTTAATGAGTGATACGCAGTATTTT	CASSTLMSDTQYF
TRBJ1-5	TRBV12-5	NA	NA	TGTGCTAGTGGTCCAGGGACCGGGATCGGCAATCAGCCCCAGCATTTT	CASGPGTGIGNQPQHF
TRBJ2-7	TRBV5-1	NA	NA	TGCGCCAGCAGCTTGGCCACGGCCAGGTCAGACGAGCAGTACTTC	CASSLATARSDEQYF
TRBJ2-1	TRBV5-1	TRBD1	NA	TGCGCCAGCAGCTGGGGGACAGGGAGGACCTACAATGAGCAGTTCTTC	CASSWGTGRTYNEQFF
TRBJ1-1	TRBV18	NA	once	TGTGCCAGCTCACCAGGGGGGGACACTGAAGCTTTCTTT	CASSPGGDTEAFF
TRBJ2-1	TRBV7-9	NA	NA	TGTGCCAGCAGCTCCGTCGAGGCCTACTCCTACAATGAGCAGTTCTTC	CASSSVEAYSYNEQFF
TRBJ1-5	TRBV6-5	NA	NA	TGTGCCAGCAGTTACGGGGGTAGTCAGCCCCAGCATTTT	CASSYGGSQPQHF
TRBJ2-1	TRBV5-1	TRBD1	NA	TGCGCCAGCAGCCCGGACAGGGGCAACAATGAGCAGTTCTTC	CASSPDRGNNEQFF
TRBJ2-1	TRBV5-4	NA	NA	TGTGCCAGCAGCTTAGTTGGAGAGTGGACCGGTCGAGGGCAGTTCTTC	CASSLVGEWTGRGQFF
TRBJ2-5	TRBV5-6	TRBD2	NA	TGTGCCAGCAGCCTAAGAGCGGGGAGCAAGACCCAGTACTTC	CASSLRAGSKTQYF
TRBJ1-4	TRBV5-6	TRBD1	NA	TGTGCCAGCAGCTCCTCACAGGGGGCAGCTGAAAAACTGTTTTTT	CASSSSQGAAEKLFF
TRBJ2-7	TRBV19	NA	NA	TGTGCCAGTAGTACCGGACGGGTGGTCGAAGGGTACGAGCAGTACTTC	CASSTGRVVEGYEQYF
TRBJ1-2	TRBV6-5	NA	once	TGTGCCAGCAGTTTAGACAGAAGCCACTATGGCTACACCTTC	CASSLDRSHYGYTF
TRBJ2-3	TRBV5-1	NA	NA	TGCGCCAGCAGTTTGGGATCGGATACGCAGTATTTT	CASSLGSDTQYF
TRBJ2-7	TRBV18	NA	NA	TGTGCCAGCTCACCCCGGGAGCTGGAGCAGTACTTC	CASSPRELEQYF
TRBJ2-6	TRBV5-1	NA	NA	TGCGCCAGCAGCCCAGTCGGGGCCAACGTCCTGACTTTC	CASSPVGANVLTF
TRBJ1-1	TRBV12-5	NA	NA	TGTGCTAGTGGCCGGATGCTAAACGCTGAAGCTTTCTTT	CASGRMLNAEAFF
TRBJ1-2	TRBV29-1	TRBD1	NA	TGCAGCGTTGAAACGGAGGGGGCGGCCGGCTACACCTTC	CSVETEGAAGYTF
TRBJ1-5	TRBV18	TRBD1	once	TGTGCCAGCTCACCACCTGGGACAGGGAATCAGCCCCAGCATTTT	CASSPPGTGNQPQHF
TRBJ2-2	TRBV5-1	NA	NA	TGCGCCAGCAGCTTGATACCGGGACCCGCGAACACCGGGGAGCTGTTTTTT	CASSLIPGPANTGELFF
TRBJ1-2	TRBV20-1	NA	NA	TGCAGTGCTACCTCAGGGAACGGCTACACCTTC	CSATSGNGYTF
TRBJ2-2	TRBV5-5	NA	NA	TGTGCCAGCAGCTTTCCGAACACCGGGGAGCTGTTTTTT	CASSFPNTGELFF
TRBJ1-2	TRBV7-9	NA	NA	TGTGCCAGCAGCTCGACAGAAAACTATGGCTACACCTTC	CASSSTENYGYTF
TRBJ1-6	TRBV7-2	NA	NA	TGTGCCAGCAGCTTAGCTTGGAATTCACCCCTCCACTTT	CASSLAWNSPLHF
TRBJ2-5	TRBV2	TRBD1	NA	TGTGCCAGCAGTCCTGGACAGGTACAAGAGACCCAGTACTTC	CASSPGQVQETQYF
TRBJ2-5	TRBV2	NA	NA	TGTGCCAGCAGTGAGGAGGAGACCCAGTACTTC	CASSEEETQYF
TRBJ2-3	TRBV27	NA	NA	TGTGCCAGCAGTTATAGTAGAACAGATACGCAGTATTTT	CASSYSRTDTQYF
TRBJ1-1	TRBV20-1	NA	NA	TGCAGTGCTACAGGGAACACTGAAGCTTTCTTT	CSATGNTEAFF
TRBJ1-3	TRBV28	NA	NA	TGTGCCAGCAGTTTAGGGGGGGCGTCTGGAAACACCATATATTTT	CASSLGGASGNTIYF
TRBJ2-5	TRBV2	NA	NA	TGTGCCAGCAGTGTAGGAGAGACCCAGTACTTC	CASSVGETQYF
TRBJ1-4	TRBV5-5	NA	NA	TGTGCCAGCAGCCGGGACATAGGGGATGAAAAACTGTTTTTT	CASSRDIGDEKLFF
TRBJ2-3	TRBV7-2	NA	NA	TGTGCCAGCAGCCTCGGCACAGATACGCAGTATTTT	CASSLGTDTQYF
TRBJ2-1	TRBV5-6	NA	NA	TGTGCCAGCACCACTTCGGGGGAGCAGTTCTTC	CASTTSGEQFF
TRBJ1-4	TRBV6-5	TRBD1	NA	TGTGCCAGCAGCGACCGGGACAGTAATGAAAAACTGTTTTTT	CASSDRDSNEKLFF
TRBJ1-2	TRBV9	NA	NA	TGTGCCAGCAGCGTAAGTCCTTCCAACTATGGCTACACCTTC	CASSVSPSNYGYTF
TRBJ1-2	TRBV7-2	TRBD1	NA	TGTGCCAGCAGCCCACAGGGGCTCGGCTACACCTTC	CASSPQGLGYTF
TRBJ1-1	TRBV5-1	NA	NA	TGCGCCAGCAGCTTGGAAGGCGGGGCCCCGAGGAACACTGAAGCTTTCTTT	CASSLEGGAPRNTEAFF
TRBJ2-5	TRBV5-6	NA	once	TGTGCCAGCAGCTCGGGACCTTATGCAGGAGGGACCCAGTACTTC	CASSSGPYAGGTQYF
TRBJ1-3	TRBV6-5	NA	NA	TGTGCCAGCAGTTACTCTCCAGACTCTGGAAACACCATATATTTT	CASSYSPDSGNTIYF
TRBJ1-3	TRBV2	NA	NA	TGTGCCAGCAGTGAACTCGGCGGGAGCACCATATATTTT	CASSELGGSTIYF
TRBJ1-1	TRBV21-1	NA	NA	TGTGCCAGCAAACGGGACAGCAACACTGAAGCTTTCTTT	CASKRDSNTEAFF
TRBJ1-1	TRBV10-1	NA	once	TGCGCCAGCAGTGACGCGGTGCCCTCGAACACTGAAGCTTTCTTT	CASSDAVPSNTEAFF
TRBJ1-6	TRBV18	NA	once	TGTGCCAGCTCTCAAGCGGGAGGGAATTCACCCCTCCACTTT	CASSQAGGNSPLHF
TRBJ1-6	TRBV6-5	NA	NA	TGTGCCAGCACCCAGGACGCGACCGATTCACCCCTCCACTTT	CASTQDATDSPLHF
TRBJ2-1	TRBV6-5	TRBD2	once	TGTGCCAGCAGTTACGCACTAGCGGGGGGGTACAATGAGCAGTTCTTC	CASSYALAGGYNEQFF
TRBJ2-7	TRBV9	TRBD1	once	TGTGCCAGCAGCGTAGGGGGACAGGGGACCTCCTACGAGCAGTACTTC	CASSVGGQGTSYEQYF
TRBJ1-2	TRBV7-8	NA	NA	TGTGCCAGCAGCTTATTTACAGGGAGCTATGGCTACACCTTC	CASSLFTGSYGYTF
TRBJ1-4	TRBV19	NA	NA	TGTGCCAGTAGCCGAACTATCTACGACGGTGAAAAACTGTTTTTT	CASSRTIYDGEKLFF
TRBJ2-7	TRBV11-2	TRBD2	few	TGTGCCAGCAGCTTAATCCTAGCGGGGACCTACGAGCAGTACTTC	CASSLILAGTYEQYF
TRBJ2-1	TRBV4-1	NA	NA	TGCGCCAGCAGCCTGGGGCCACTAAAGGTAGTCGATGAGCAGTTCTTC	CASSLGPLKVVDEQFF
TRBJ2-2	TRBV10-1	TRBD1	NA	TGCGCCAGCACCCGGACAGGGAGAAACACCGGGGAGCTGTTTTTT	CASTRTGRNTGELFF
TRBJ2-7	TRBV7-9	NA	NA	TGTGCCAGCAGCTTATCTATGGGGGGCCGTGAGTACTTC	CASSLSMGGREYF